The 20 T cell receptor beta chains given below trace back to one sample, sequenced in a study of PD-1 blockade in mismatch repair-deficient tumors. TCRdb's copy holds only in-frame clones and misses some; the assay was immunoSEQ multiplex PCR. The repertoire includes several thousand clones, more than 75% of them detected once, and around 15% sits in the top ten. Time point in this sample: 10-day in vitro stimulation with candidate mutation-associated neoantigen peptide 1. These TCRs' antigens remain unknown. This specimen consisted of cells cultured in vitro, obtained from a patient treated with pembrolizumab. The receptors originated from an adult with mismatch repair-deficient cancer.

The J gene is TRBJ1-1, the V gene TRBV28, with a tentative D call TRBD1 (6 bases). The CDR3 length is 14 residues. The V end was cut by 5 bases, the J end by 3 bases, with 13 bases between. The germline gives CDR1 MDHEN, CDR2 SYDVKM. This CDR3 reads CASSPLRGDTEAFF. CDR3 sequence (DNA): TGTGCCAGCAGTCCGCTTAGGGGGGACACTGAAGCTTTCTTT.

The chain combines TRBV10-3 with TRBJ2-1; 14 bases are a match to TRBD2. Germline-derived CDR1 and CDR2 are ENHRY and SYGVKD. Trimming removed 4 bases from V and 1 base from J; junction bases left unmatched: 3. CDR3 size: 17 residues. The CDR3, as DNA: TGTGCCATCAGTGGACTAGCGGGAGGGACGTCCTACAATGAGCAGTTCTTC. This codes for CAISGLAGGTSYNEQFF.

The rearrangement links TRBV19 to TRBJ1-1, with D tentatively TRBD1 (6 bases). The length of the CDR3 is 11 residues. Germline V lookup: CDR1 LNHDA, CDR2 SQIVND (reference sequence). The ends were cut back, 3 bases at V and 11 bases at J, with 10 bases in the middle. The CDR3 DNA sequence: TGTGCCAGTAGTATGGAGGGACACGCTTTCTTT. This sequence encodes CASSMEGHAFF.

The chain uses TRBV28 and TRBJ2-1; 14 bases map to TRBD2. The CDR3 is made up of 18 amino acids. With V trimmed by 2 bases and J by 4 bases, 7 bases remained unmatched. Germline CDR1 reads MDHEN; CDR2 reads SYDVKM. CDR3 loop: CASSLRLAGGPPYNEQFF. The DNA for the CDR3 is TGTGCCAGCAGTTTACGACTAGCGGGAGGGCCCCCTTACAATGAGCAGTTCTTC. The variable domain in full, completed from reference TRBV28 and TRBJ2-1, reads DVKVTQSSRYLVKRTGEKVFLECVQDMDHENMFWYRQDPGLGLRLIYFSYDVKMKEKGDIPEGYSVSREKKERFSLILESASTNQTSMYLCASSLRLAGGPPYNEQFFGPGTRLTVL.

The genes are TRBV10-3 and TRBJ1-1; a weak D match, TRBD1 (5 bases). Germline CDR1 reads ENHRY; CDR2 reads SYGVKD. The CDR3 loop spans 14 amino acids. V dropped 0 bases and J dropped 2 bases, with 7 bases sitting between them. The CDR3 bases are TGTGCCATCAGTGAGTCAAGGGGAAACACTGAAGCTTTCTTT. Its translation is CAISESRGNTEAFF.

The rearrangement links TRBV5-1 to TRBJ1-1; D is ambiguous. Germline V lookup: CDR1 SGHRS, CDR2 YFSETQ. The V gene lost 0 bases and the J gene lost 7 bases, with 13 bases spanning the gap. The length of the CDR3 is 14 residues. The CDR3 nucleotides are TGCGCCAGCAGCTTGGCTGGCTGGAGTTATGAAGCTTTCTTT. Translating it yields CASSLAGWSYEAFF.

The CDR3 nucleotides are TGCGCCAGCAGCTTGGGGGGGAAAGAGACCCAGTACTTC. Protein: CASSLGGKETQYF. The genes are TRBV5-1 and TRBJ2-5; either TRBD1 or TRBD2 may fit D (5 bases each). This CDR3 is 13 amino acids long. Germline-derived CDR1 and CDR2 are SGHRS and YFSETQ. The V gene lost 0 bases and the J gene lost 3 bases, with 6 bases spanning the gap.

The genes are TRBV11-2 and TRBJ1-1; possible D gene TRBD1, 5 bases. With 1 base removed from V and 6 bases from J, the gap between germline ends came to 18 bases. Germline V gene lookup returns CDR1 SGHAT and CDR2 FQNNGV. This CDR3 spans 16 amino acids. The CDR3 DNA follows: TGTGCCAGCAGCTTAGCTCGGGGGAGCCTGGGGGCTGAAGCTTTCTTT. It is translated as CASSLARGSLGAEAFF.

The CDR3 loop is CSVEGGAGKNGNTIYF. CDR3 DNA: TGCAGCGTTGAAGGGGGGGCAGGTAAAAATGGAAACACCATATATTTT. The chain carries TRBV29-1 and TRBJ1-3, with a weak D call TRBD1 (6 bases). V was cut by 1 base and J by 3 bases, with 16 bases left in between. This CDR3 comprises 16 residues. Germline V lookup: CDR1 SQVTM, CDR2 ANQGSEA.

The V gene is TRBV5-1, the J gene TRBJ1-1, with TRBD1 as a possible D gene (6 bases). Germline CDR1 is SGHRS and CDR2 is YFSETQ. This CDR3 comprises 14 residues. V was trimmed by 4 bases and J by 1 base, leaving 11 bases between them. CDR3 sequence (DNA): TGCGCCAGCAGCGCACAGGGAGGGAACACTGAAGCTTTCTTT. Protein sequence: CASSAQGGNTEAFF.

V and J are TRBV5-4 and TRBJ2-7; D unclear. The CDR3 totals 13 residues. V was shortened by 4 bases and J by 0 bases, with 8 bases between the two germline ends. From germline, CDR1 is SGHNT and CDR2 YYREEE (reference sequence). CDR3 sequence: CASSTYDSYEQYF. The CDR3 DNA reads as TGTGCCAGCAGCACTTACGACTCCTACGAGCAGTACTTC.

Here the CDR3 reads CASTRQRTDTQYF. DNA for the CDR3: TGTGCCAGCACCCGACAGAGGACAGATACGCAGTATTTT. The rearrangement uses TRBV27 and TRBJ2-3; D perhaps matches TRBD1 (5 bases). The CDR3 runs 13 residues. Germline CDR1 and CDR2: MNHEY and SMNVEV (reference sequence). V shed 7 bases and J shed 3 bases, with 11 bases lying between them.

The V call is TRBV7-9, the J call TRBJ1-3; no clear D. The CDR3 sequence is 14 residues long. The V gene lost 1 base and the J gene lost 1 base, with 5 bases spanning the gap. The germline CDR1 and CDR2 sequences are SEHNR and FQNEAQ (reference sequence). CDR3 nucleotide sequence: TGTGCCAGCAGCTTAGGCGGGTCTGGAAACACCATATATTTT. Translation gives CASSLGGSGNTIYF.

The CDR3 loop reads CASSRPWGDNSYEQYF. CDR3 in DNA: TGTGCCAGCAGCCGTCCGTGGGGGGACAACTCCTACGAGCAGTACTTC. The chain employs TRBV11-3 and TRBJ2-7; the D call may be TRBD1 or TRBD2 (6 bases each). Germline CDR1 SGHNT, CDR2 YENEEA. Deletions cut 5 bases from V and 0 bases from J, with 17 bases between. The CDR3 covers 16 residues. Together with reference TRBV11-3 and TRBJ2-7, the CDR3 gives the full variable domain: EAGVVQSPRYKIIEKKQPVAFWCNPISGHNTLYWYLQNLGQGPELLIRYENEEAVDDSQLPKDRFSAERLKGVDSTLKIQPAELGDSAVYLCASSRPWGDNSYEQYFGPGTRLTVT.

This rearrangement joins TRBV29-1 to TRBJ2-1; 12 positions agree with TRBD1. There are 13 residues in the CDR3. Per the germline V gene, CDR1 is SQVTM and CDR2 is ANQGSEA. Unmatched junction bases numbered 3, after V lost 7 bases and J lost 5 bases. The CDR3 sequence: CSGGQGAHNEQFF. The DNA of the CDR3 is TGCAGCGGGGGACAGGGGGCCCACAATGAGCAGTTCTTC.

The chain recombines TRBV15 with TRBJ2-5, with D perhaps TRBD1 or TRBD2 (5 bases each). Germline CDR1 is LNHNV and CDR2 is YYDKDF (reference sequence). V dropped 5 bases and J dropped 2 bases, with 9 bases sitting between them. The CDR3 is made up of 13 amino acids. The CDR3 sequence: CATSGTAQETQYF. The CDR3 region has the DNA TGTGCCACCAGCGGGACCGCACAAGAGACCCAGTACTTC.

This rearrangement joins TRBV5-4 to TRBJ1-1, with 7 bases aligning to TRBD1. This CDR3 has 13 amino acids. CDR1 is SGHNT and CDR2 is YYREEE in the germline V gene (reference sequence). V dropped 5 bases and J dropped 3; count of bases not matched to a gene: 4. The CDR3 here is CASRRQGYTEAFF. CDR3 nucleotide sequence: TGTGCCAGCAGGAGACAGGGATACACTGAAGCTTTCTTT. The full variable domain, rest sourced from reference TRBV5-4 and TRBJ1-1, is ETGVTQSPTHLIKTRGQQVTLRCSSQSGHNTVSWYQQALGQGPQFIFQYYREEENGRGNFPPRFSGLQFPNYSSELNVNALELDDSALYLCASRRQGYTEAFFGQGTRLTVV.

This clone was seen a few times. The chain combines TRBV7-8 with TRBJ1-5, with a tentative D call TRBD1 (5 bases). Germline assignment: CDR1 SGHVS and CDR2 FQNEAQ. The V end lost 1 base, the J end lost 4 bases, and 14 bases lay between the germline ends. This CDR3 is 16 amino acids long. CDR3 in amino acids: CASSLVRNRWNQPQHF. Written as DNA, the CDR3 is TGTGCCAGCAGCTTAGTTCGAAACAGGTGGAATCAGCCCCAGCATTTT.

The chain uses TRBV7-3 and TRBJ2-7, with no clear D. CDR3 length: 15 amino acids. V lost 5 bases, J lost 3 bases, and 17 bases lay in between. Per the germline V gene, CDR1 is SGHTA and CDR2 is FQGTGA. CDR3 nucleotide sequence: TGTGCCAGCAGCGCCAACTTCGGTAATCACTACGAGCAGTACTTC. It yields the protein CASSANFGNHYEQYF.

The chain employs TRBV28 and TRBJ1-5; perhaps TRBD1 as D (5 bases). This CDR3 contains 15 residues. V lost 5 bases, J lost 0 bases, and 11 bases lay in between. The germline V gene encodes CDR1 MDHEN and CDR2 SYDVKM. Here the CDR3 DNA reads TGTGCCAGCAGTCCCCAGGGTTATAGCAATCAGCCCCAGCATTTT. It encodes CASSPQGYSNQPQHF.